Sequencing of this TCR beta chain was carried out in a study of control samples from healthy donors and cancer patients. Only in-frame clones appear in the TCRdb table, and some are missing; sequencing was by immunoSEQ multiplex PCR. The data contain approximately 170,000 clones, more than 85% of them singletons. This CDR3 region has 14 residues. Per the germline V gene, CDR1 is SNHLY and CDR2 is FYNNEI. With 5 bases removed from V and 5 bases from J, the gap between germline ends came to 12 bases. Sequenced input: blood. The TCR comes from a woman in her 30s in good health. The chain employs TRBV2 and TRBJ1-4; D gene ambiguous. DNA of the CDR3: TGTGCCAGCAGTTCACCGGGGAAGAATGAAAAACTGTTTTTT. This translates into CASSSPGKNEKLFF.